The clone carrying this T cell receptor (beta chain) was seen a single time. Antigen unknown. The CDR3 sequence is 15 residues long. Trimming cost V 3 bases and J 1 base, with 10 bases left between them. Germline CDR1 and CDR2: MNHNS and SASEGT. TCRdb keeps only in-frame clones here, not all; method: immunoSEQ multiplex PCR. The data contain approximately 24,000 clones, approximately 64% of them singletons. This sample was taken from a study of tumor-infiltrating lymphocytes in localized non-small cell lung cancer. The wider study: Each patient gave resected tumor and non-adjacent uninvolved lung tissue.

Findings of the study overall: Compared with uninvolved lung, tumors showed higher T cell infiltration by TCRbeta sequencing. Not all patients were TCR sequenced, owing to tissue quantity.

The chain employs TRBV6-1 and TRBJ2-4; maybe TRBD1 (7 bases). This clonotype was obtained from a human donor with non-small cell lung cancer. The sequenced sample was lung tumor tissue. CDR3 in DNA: TGTGCCAGCAGTGACCCAGGGGGGGCCAAAAACATTCAGTACTTC. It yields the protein CASSDPGGAKNIQYF.